This T cell receptor beta chain was documented in a study of T cell responses to AZD1222 COVID-19 vaccine. Overall study context: Recipients boosted at about 4 weeks or about 12 weeks are pooled. General study results and limits: Increased Spike-specific TCR breadth and depth were observed after two AZD1222 doses. The reported proportion of spike-specific TCRs targeting unmutated variant regions was nearly half.

Libraries were prepared by immunoSEQ multiplex PCR; TCRdb keeps only in-frame clonotypes and omits some of them. The sample has more than 60,000 clones; approximately 80% are singletons. The V end was cut by 0 bases, the J end by 8 bases, with 4 bases between. The CDR3 length is 11 residues. Germline assignment: CDR1 SGHDT and CDR2 YYEEEE. About this clone itself: Its specificity is not known.

The chain uses TRBV5-6 and TRBJ2-3; D is uncertain. The TCR was taken from an adult in good health. Source: peripheral blood, taken on day 0 of AZD1222 vaccination. In DNA, the CDR3 is TGTGCCAGCAGCTTGGGGGGTACGCAGTATTTT. Protein sequence: CASSLGGTQYF.